This T cell receptor (beta chain) was identified in a study of cytomegalovirus exposure and HLA in healthy donors. The overall study: The approximately 120 validation repertoires were reported in a later analysis to have been generated on the same platform as the roughly 700 first-cohort repertoires. Overall study results and limits: It was reportedly the case that the classifier diagnosed cytomegalovirus status with high specificity and sensitivity. The study listed roughly 160 cytomegalovirus-associated TCR beta chains. In vitro experiments confirmed that a few CMV-associated chains were specific for CMV antigens.

The data were produced by immunoSEQ multiplex PCR, yet TCRdb's version contains in-frame clones alone and is incomplete. The table lists about 300,000 clones, around 87% of them singletons. Turning to this clone: Its antigen is still unknown.

The germline V and J ends were trimmed by 3 bases and 8 bases, with 9 bases remaining between them. The V gene's germline CDR1 is SGHKS and CDR2 YYEKEE (reference sequence). This CDR3 contains 13 residues. The sequenced sample consisted of PBMCs. This receptor was identified in a woman aged 18 to 35 in good health and CMV-seronegative. The chain combines TRBV5-5 with TRBJ1-6; no clear D. In DNA form, the CDR3 reads TGTGCCAGCAGCTCGCAGCGAGATTCACCCCTCCACTTT. The encoded protein is CASSSQRDSPLHF.